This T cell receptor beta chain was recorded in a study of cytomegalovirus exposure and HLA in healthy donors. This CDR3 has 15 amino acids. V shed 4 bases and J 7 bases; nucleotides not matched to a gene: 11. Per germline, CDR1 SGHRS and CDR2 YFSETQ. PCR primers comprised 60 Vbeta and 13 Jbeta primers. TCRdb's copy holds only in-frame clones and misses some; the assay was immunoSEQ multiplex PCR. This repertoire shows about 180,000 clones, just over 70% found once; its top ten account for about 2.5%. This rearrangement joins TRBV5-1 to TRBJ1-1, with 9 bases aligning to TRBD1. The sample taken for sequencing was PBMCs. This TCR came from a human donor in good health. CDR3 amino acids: CASSPEYRGQDEAFF. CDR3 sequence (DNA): TGCGCCAGCAGCCCGGAGTACAGGGGGCAAGATGAAGCTTTCTTT. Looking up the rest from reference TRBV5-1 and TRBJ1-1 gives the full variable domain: KAGVTQTPRYLIKTRGQQVTLSCSPISGHRSVSWYQQTPGQGLQFLFEYFSETQRNKGNFPGRFSGRQFSNSRSEMNVSTLELGDSALYLCASSPEYRGQDEAFFGQGTRLTVV.